This TCR beta chain was captured in a study of blood T cell repertoires in COVID-19. In assigning cohorts, the study relied on participant-reported clinical history. Libraries were prepared by immunoSEQ multiplex PCR; TCRdb keeps only in-frame clonotypes and omits some of them. The sample lists fewer than 250,000 clones, roughly 86% occurring once. Trimming cost V 0 bases and J 3 bases, with 13 bases left between them. The length of the CDR3 is 16 residues. The germline V gene encodes CDR1 SGHRS and CDR2 YFSETQ. The chain is built from TRBV5-1 and TRBJ1-3; D call uncertain. Sequencing was done on a sample of PBMCs or T cells enriched from blood (not recorded which). The source is a woman younger than 45 with acute COVID-19. The CDR3 sequence: CASSLAGLALGNTIYF. CDR3 coding DNA: TGCGCCAGCAGCTTGGCCGGGCTAGCTCTTGGAAACACCATATATTTT.